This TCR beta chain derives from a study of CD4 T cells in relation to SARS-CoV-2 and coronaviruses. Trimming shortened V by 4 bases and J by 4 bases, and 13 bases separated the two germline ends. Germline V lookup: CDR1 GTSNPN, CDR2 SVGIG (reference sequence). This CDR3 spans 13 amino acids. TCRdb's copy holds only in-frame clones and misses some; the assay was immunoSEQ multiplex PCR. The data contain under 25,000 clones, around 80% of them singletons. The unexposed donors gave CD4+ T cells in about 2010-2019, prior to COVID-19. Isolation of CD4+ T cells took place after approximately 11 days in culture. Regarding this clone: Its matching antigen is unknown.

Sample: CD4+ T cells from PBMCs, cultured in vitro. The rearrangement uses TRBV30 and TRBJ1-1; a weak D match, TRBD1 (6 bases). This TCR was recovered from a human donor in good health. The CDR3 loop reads CAWTSTGFTEAFF. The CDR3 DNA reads TGTGCCTGGACCAGTACAGGGTTCACTGAAGCTTTCTTT. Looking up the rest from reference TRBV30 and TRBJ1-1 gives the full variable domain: SQTIHQWPATLVQPVGSPLSLECTVEGTSNPNLYWYRQAAGRGLQLLFYSVGIGQISSEVPQNLSASRPQDRQFILSSKKLLLSDSGFYLCAWTSTGFTEAFFGQGTRLTVV.